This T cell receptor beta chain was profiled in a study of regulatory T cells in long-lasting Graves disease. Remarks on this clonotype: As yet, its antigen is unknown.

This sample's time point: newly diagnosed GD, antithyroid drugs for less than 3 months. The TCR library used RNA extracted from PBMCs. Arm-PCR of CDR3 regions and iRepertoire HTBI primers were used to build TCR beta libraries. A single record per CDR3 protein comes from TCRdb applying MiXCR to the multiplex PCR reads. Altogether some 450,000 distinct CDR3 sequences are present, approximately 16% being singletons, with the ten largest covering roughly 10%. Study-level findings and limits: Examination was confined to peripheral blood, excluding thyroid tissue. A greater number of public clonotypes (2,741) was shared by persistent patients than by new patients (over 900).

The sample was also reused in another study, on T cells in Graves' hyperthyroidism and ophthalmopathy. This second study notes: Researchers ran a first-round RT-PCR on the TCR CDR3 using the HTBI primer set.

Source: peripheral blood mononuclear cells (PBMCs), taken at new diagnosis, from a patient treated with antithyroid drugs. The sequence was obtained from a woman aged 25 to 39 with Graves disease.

CDR3 sequence (DNA): TGTGGCACCTCGGACAGGGTGAACACTGAAGCTTTCTTT. Its protein product is CGTSDRVNTEAFF. This rearrangement joins TRBV27 to TRBJ1-1, with 8 nucleotides matching TRBD1. CDR3 size: 13 residues. The germline CDR1 and CDR2 sequences are MNHEY and SMNVEV (reference sequence).